This T cell receptor beta chain was identified during a study of T cells in localized non-small cell lung cancer. The germline V and J ends were trimmed by 3 bases and 6 bases, with 18 bases remaining between them. The CDR3 has 15 residues. The V gene's germline CDR1 is WSHSY and CDR2 SAAADI. Worth noting for this clone: Its antigen is not known.

Produced via immunoSEQ multiplex PCR; TCRdb's table is partial and in-frame only. The sample contains about 70,000 clones, roughly 80% of which appear only once. Study observations and caveats: Clonality peaked in uninvolved adjacent lung rather than tumor. Those with higher blood T cell density had longer overall survival.

V and J are TRBV10-2 and TRBJ2-7, with D possibly being TRBD2 (6 bases). This sequence was found in a female donor of 60 years or more with stage I lung adenocarcinoma. Sequencing was performed on peripheral blood, taken before any cancer treatment. CDR3 nucleotides: TGCGCCAGCAGTGATTCTGGCGGGAAGGGCCGCGAGCAGTACTTC. Encoded protein: CASSDSGGKGREQYF.